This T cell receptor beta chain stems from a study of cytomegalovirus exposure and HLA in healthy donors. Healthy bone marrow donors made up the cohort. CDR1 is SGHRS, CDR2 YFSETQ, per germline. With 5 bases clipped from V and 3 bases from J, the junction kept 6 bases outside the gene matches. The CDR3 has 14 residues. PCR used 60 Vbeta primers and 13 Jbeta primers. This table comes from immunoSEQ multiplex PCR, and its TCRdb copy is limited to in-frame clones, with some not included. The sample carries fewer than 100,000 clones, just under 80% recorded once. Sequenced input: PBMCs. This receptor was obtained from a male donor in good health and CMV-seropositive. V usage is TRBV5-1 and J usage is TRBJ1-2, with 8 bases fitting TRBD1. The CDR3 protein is CASSLTTGDYGYTF. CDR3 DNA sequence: TGCGCCAGCAGTCTTACGACAGGGGACTATGGCTACACCTTC.